These T cell receptor beta chains were read from a single sample in a study of Ad26.COV2.S vaccination and SARS-CoV-2 variants. Sequencing used immunoSEQ multiplex PCR; TCRdb keeps in-frame clones, though not all of them. The sample lists more than 300,000 clones; less than 90% were seen once. The material sequenced was peripheral blood, taken in a trial of Ad26.COV2.S vaccine versus placebo. All receptors come from a person between 18 and 65 years old who received the Ad26.COV2.S COVID-19 vaccine or a placebo. Each CDR3 is given with its conserved first and last residue. A D gene is named only where the DNA matches it firmly. The size entry is marked missing in some rows and otherwise reads once, few, many or a size class.

clone_size,v_call,d_call,j_call,cdr3_nt,cdr3_aa
NA,TRBV29-1,TRBD2,TRBJ2-3,TGCAGCGTTTCCGGGACTAGCGGGAACACAGATACGCAGTATTTT,CSVSGTSGNTDTQYF
NA,TRBV9,NA,TRBJ1-2,TGTGCCAGCAGTCTCGGGGGGACGGCAAACTATGGCTACACCTTC,CASSLGGTANYGYTF
NA,TRBV28,NA,TRBJ1-6,TGTGCCAGCAGGATCGGCAGCTTTAATTCACCCCTCCACTTT,CASRIGSFNSPLHF
NA,TRBV9,TRBD2,TRBJ2-3,TGTGCCAGCAGCACCCGGACTAGCGGGGGCACAGATACGCAGTATTTT,CASSTRTSGGTDTQYF
NA,TRBV19,NA,TRBJ1-5,TGTGCCAGTAGTATAGATCCGGGCGGTTATCAGCCCCAGCATTTT,CASSIDPGGYQPQHF
NA,TRBV27,NA,TRBJ2-1,TGTGCCAGCAGTTTATCATCAATGTCAGGGTGGGCCTACAATGAGCAGTTCTTC,CASSLSSMSGWAYNEQFF
NA,TRBV6-2/TRBV6-3,NA,TRBJ1-2,TGTGCCAGCAGTTACGGACGTCCCGAAATTAACTATGGCTACACCTTC,CASSYGRPEINYGYTF
NA,TRBV27,NA,TRBJ2-7,TGTGCCAGCAGCCCCAGAGTTAGCGGATACTACGAGCAGTACTTC,CASSPRVSGYYEQYF
NA,TRBV5-1,NA,TRBJ1-1,TGCGCCAGCAGCTTGGTGAGGGAGCGGGACACTGAAGCTTTCTTT,CASSLVRERDTEAFF
once,TRBV6-5,TRBD1,TRBJ2-7,TGTGCCAGCAGTTTTGACAGGGAAGGCCGAGGCTACGAGCAGTACTTC,CASSFDREGRGYEQYF
few,TRBV5-6,NA,TRBJ2-2,TGTGCCAGCAGGAATGGACAAGGAGTGAACACCGGGGAGCTGTTTTTT,CASRNGQGVNTGELFF
NA,TRBV19,NA,TRBJ1-5,TGTGCCAGTAGTATAGTCTCGAACCTCAATCAGCCCCAGCATTTT,CASSIVSNLNQPQHF
NA,TRBV6-2/TRBV6-3,TRBD2,TRBJ2-1,TGTGCCAGCAGTTATTTTCTAGCGGGGGGGCTCAATGAGCAGTTCTTC,CASSYFLAGGLNEQFF
NA,TRBV4-1,NA,TRBJ1-6,TGCGCCAGCAGCCAGCCGACAAGGAATTATAATTCACCCCTCCACTTT,CASSQPTRNYNSPLHF
NA,TRBV7-2,TRBD1,TRBJ2-7,TGTGCCAGCAGCCCCGGACAGGGGCCCTACGAGCAGTACTTC,CASSPGQGPYEQYF
NA,TRBV28,NA,TRBJ2-1,TGTGCCAGCAAGCGAGCGGGCGGTCACAATGAGCAGTTCTTC,CASKRAGGHNEQFF
few,TRBV24-1,NA,TRBJ2-2,TGTGCCACCAGTGATTCTGATACTTGGGTCGGGGAGCTGTTTTTT,CATSDSDTWVGELFF
NA,TRBV19,TRBD2,TRBJ2-1,TGTGCCAGTAAATGGACTAGCGGTTCCTACAATGAGCAGTTCTTC,CASKWTSGSYNEQFF
NA,TRBV4-1,TRBD1,TRBJ2-1,TGCGCCAGCAGCCAAGAAGAGGGACAGGGGGAGGATGAGCAGTTCTTC,CASSQEEGQGEDEQFF
NA,TRBV9,NA,TRBJ2-1,TGTGCCAGCAGCCCACGGGACCCAAGCTACAATGAGCAGTTCTTC,CASSPRDPSYNEQFF
NA,TRBV3-1/TRBV3-2,NA,TRBJ1-3,TGTGCCAGTCGTGGTACAGGGAACTCTGGAAACACCATATATTTT,CASRGTGNSGNTIYF
NA,TRBV7-2,NA,TRBJ1-6,TGTGCCAGCAGCTTATTAGGGAATCCCGCCAATTCACCCCTCCACTTT,CASSLLGNPANSPLHF
NA,TRBV2,TRBD2,TRBJ2-1,TGTGCCAGCGGGCGGGAGGGAAATGAGCAGTTCTTC,CASGREGNEQFF
NA,TRBV28,NA,TRBJ2-7,TGTGCCACCCTTAGGAGGGGCGGGTACGAGCAGTACTTC,CATLRRGGYEQYF
NA,TRBV27,TRBD1,TRBJ1-2,TGTGCCAGCAGGCCGCAGGGGGCGCTTAACTATGGCTACACCTTC,CASRPQGALNYGYTF
NA,TRBV28,NA,TRBJ1-5,TGTGCCAGCAGTTCCCGACAGTATTATCAGCCCCAGCATTTT,CASSSRQYYQPQHF
NA,TRBV27,TRBD2,TRBJ2-7,TGTGCCAGCATCGAGGGAGGGGTCGCCTACGAGCAGTACTTC,CASIEGGVAYEQYF
NA,TRBV5-1,NA,TRBJ1-2,TGCGCCAGCAGCCCTGACAGGAACAACTATGGCTACACCTTC,CASSPDRNNYGYTF
once,TRBV11-2,TRBD2,TRBJ2-3,TGTGCCAGCAGCAAGCGACTAGCGGGAGGTCCAGATACGCAGTATTTT,CASSKRLAGGPDTQYF
NA,TRBV6-5,NA,TRBJ1-2,TGTGCCAGTTCACAGGATGACTATGGCTACACCTTC,CASSQDDYGYTF
NA,TRBV3-1/TRBV3-2,NA,TRBJ1-5,TGTGCCAGCAGCCAAGGACAATCCGTAAATCAGCCCCAGCATTTT,CASSQGQSVNQPQHF
NA,TRBV4-2,NA,TRBJ2-2,TGTGCCAGCAGCCAAGGATCCGTGAACACCGGGGAGCTGTTTTTT,CASSQGSVNTGELFF